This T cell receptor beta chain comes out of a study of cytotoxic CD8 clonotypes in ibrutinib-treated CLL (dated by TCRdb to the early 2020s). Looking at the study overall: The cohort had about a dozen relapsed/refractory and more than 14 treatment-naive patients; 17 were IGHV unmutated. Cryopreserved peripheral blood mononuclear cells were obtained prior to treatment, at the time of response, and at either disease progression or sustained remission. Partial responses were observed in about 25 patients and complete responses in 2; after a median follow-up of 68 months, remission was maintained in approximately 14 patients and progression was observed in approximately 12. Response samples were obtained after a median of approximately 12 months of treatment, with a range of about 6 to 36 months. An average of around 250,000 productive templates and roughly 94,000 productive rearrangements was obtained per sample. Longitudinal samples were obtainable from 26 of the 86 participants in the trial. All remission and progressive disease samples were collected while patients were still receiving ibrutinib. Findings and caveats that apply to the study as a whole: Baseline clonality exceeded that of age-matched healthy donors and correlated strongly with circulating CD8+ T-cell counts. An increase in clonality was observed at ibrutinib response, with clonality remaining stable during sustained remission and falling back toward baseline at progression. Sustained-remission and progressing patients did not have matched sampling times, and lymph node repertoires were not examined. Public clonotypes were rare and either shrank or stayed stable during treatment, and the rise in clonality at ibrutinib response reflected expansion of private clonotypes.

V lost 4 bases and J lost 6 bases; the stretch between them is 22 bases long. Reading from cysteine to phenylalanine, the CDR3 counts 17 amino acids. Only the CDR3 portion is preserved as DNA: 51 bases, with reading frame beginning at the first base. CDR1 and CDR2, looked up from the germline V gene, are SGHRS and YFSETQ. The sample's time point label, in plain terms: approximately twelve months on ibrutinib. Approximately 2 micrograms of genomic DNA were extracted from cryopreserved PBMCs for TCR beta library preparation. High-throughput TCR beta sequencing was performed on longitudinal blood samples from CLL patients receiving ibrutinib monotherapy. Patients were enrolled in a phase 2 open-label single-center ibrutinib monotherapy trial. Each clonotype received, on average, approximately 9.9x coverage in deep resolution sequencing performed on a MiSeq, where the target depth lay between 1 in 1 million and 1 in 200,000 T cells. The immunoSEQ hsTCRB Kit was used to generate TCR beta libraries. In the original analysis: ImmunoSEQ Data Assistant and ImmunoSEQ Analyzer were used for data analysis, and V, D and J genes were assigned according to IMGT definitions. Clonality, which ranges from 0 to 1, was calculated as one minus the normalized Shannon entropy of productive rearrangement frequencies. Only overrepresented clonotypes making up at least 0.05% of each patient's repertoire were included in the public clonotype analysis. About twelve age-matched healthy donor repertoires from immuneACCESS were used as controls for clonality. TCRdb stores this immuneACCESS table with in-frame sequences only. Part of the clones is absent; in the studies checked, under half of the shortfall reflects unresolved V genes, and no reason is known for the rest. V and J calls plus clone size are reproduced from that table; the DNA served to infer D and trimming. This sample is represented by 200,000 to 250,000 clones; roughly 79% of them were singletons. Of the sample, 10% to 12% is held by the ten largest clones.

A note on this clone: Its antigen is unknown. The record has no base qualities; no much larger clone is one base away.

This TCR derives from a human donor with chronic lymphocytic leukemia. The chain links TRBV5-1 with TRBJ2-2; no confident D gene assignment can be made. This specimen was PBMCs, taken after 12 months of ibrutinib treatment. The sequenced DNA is TGCGCCAGCAGCCCGTCCCCAGACCTTGAAGAGGCCGGGGAGCTGTTTTTT. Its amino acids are CASSPSPDLEEAGELFF. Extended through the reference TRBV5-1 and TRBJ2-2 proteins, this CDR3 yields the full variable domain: KAGVTQTPRYLIKTRGQQVTLSCSPISGHRSVSWYQQTPGQGLQFLFEYFSETQRNKGNFPGRFSGRQFSNSRSEMNVSTLELGDSALYLCASSPSPDLEEAGELFFGEGSRLTVL.